This T cell receptor beta chain derives from a study of cytomegalovirus exposure and HLA in healthy donors. Study details: In a later analysis, it was reported that the 120 or so validation repertoires had been produced on the same platform as the 666 repertoires belonging to the first cohort.

Trimming stripped 2 bases from V and 3 bases from J, with 10 bases between. Germline assignment: CDR1 SGHTS and CDR2 YDEGEE. The CDR3 is 14 residues long. Only in-frame clones appear in the TCRdb table, and some are missing; sequencing was by immunoSEQ multiplex PCR. This sample has around 100,000 clones, with about 95% found just once. Study-level results: Cytomegalovirus association was assigned to around 150 TCR beta chains.

Of note for this clone: Its antigen is unidentified.

This receptor was identified in a woman aged 18-29 years in good health and CMV-seronegative. V usage is TRBV5-8 and J usage is TRBJ2-3; the D gene is possibly TRBD1 (6 bases). The sample comprised PBMCs. CDR3 in DNA: TGTGCCAGCAGCTTTGGGGGCCTGACAGATACGCAGTATTTT. This translates into CASSFGGLTDTQYF.